Listed below are T cell receptor beta chains from one sample, sequenced in a study of blood T cell repertoires in COVID-19. TCRdb's copy holds only in-frame clones and misses some; the assay was immunoSEQ multiplex PCR. The table has 140,000 or so clones, roughly 90% seen once; the top ten hold around 1.5%. The material sequenced was peripheral blood. The source of these receptors is a human donor in a cohort sampled during active COVID-19. The CDR3 runs from the conserved cysteine through the conserved F or W. The order of the fields is D gene, V gene, CDR3 length, J gene, clone size, CDR3 protein, CDR3 DNA. The D gene is left open where the match is weak. Size is omitted from some rows. Given values are once, few, many or a class for expanded clones.

D: TRBD1; V: TRBV18; length: 14; J: TRBJ2-7; size: .; CDR3: CASSPPGQGYEQYF; DNA: TGTGCCAGCTCACCTCCGGGACAGGGCTACGAGCAGTACTTC
D: .; V: TRBV4-3; length: 12; J: TRBJ2-3; size: .; CDR3: CASGADTDTQYF; DNA: TGCGCCAGCGGAGCAGACACAGATACGCAGTATTTT
D: .; V: TRBV10-3; length: 15; J: TRBJ1-5; size: .; CDR3: CAISESIRSNQPQHF; DNA: TGTGCCATCAGTGAGTCGATACGGTCCAATCAGCCCCAGCATTTT
D: .; V: TRBV12-3/TRBV12-4; length: 13; J: TRBJ1-5; size: .; CDR3: CASSPPGLTPQHF; DNA: TGTGCCAGCAGTCCCCCAGGGCTGACGCCCCAGCATTTT
D: .; V: TRBV5-1; length: 13; J: TRBJ2-5; size: .; CDR3: CASSSTGSETQYF; DNA: TGCGCCAGCAGCTCGACAGGTAGTGAGACCCAGTACTTC
D: .; V: TRBV4-2; length: 14; J: TRBJ2-7; size: few; CDR3: CASSQVHRVREQYF; DNA: TGTGCCAGCAGCCAAGTACACAGGGTTCGCGAGCAGTACTTC
D: .; V: TRBV5-1; length: 15; J: TRBJ1-4; size: .; CDR3: CASSSQGATNEKLFF; DNA: TGCGCCAGCAGCTCACAGGGAGCAACTAATGAAAAACTGTTTTTT
D: .; V: TRBV19; length: 18; J: TRBJ1-5; size: .; CDR3: CASSLERGPRRGNQPQHF; DNA: TGTGCCAGTAGTCTGGAGAGGGGACCACGGAGGGGCAATCAGCCCCAGCATTTT
D: .; V: TRBV6-6; length: 13; J: TRBJ2-1; size: .; CDR3: CASSPPAGHEQFF; DNA: TGTGCCAGCAGCCCCCCGGCAGGCCATGAGCAGTTCTTC
D: .; V: TRBV29-1; length: 14; J: TRBJ2-1; size: once; CDR3: CSVADTTVYNEQFF; DNA: TGCAGCGTGGCCGACACAACTGTCTACAATGAGCAGTTCTTC
D: TRBD2; V: TRBV4-3; length: 17; J: TRBJ2-3; size: .; CDR3: CASSQDPSGGDTDTQYF; DNA: TGCGCCAGCAGCCAAGACCCTAGCGGGGGTGATACAGATACGCAGTATTTT
D: .; V: TRBV6-5; length: 14; J: TRBJ1-1; size: .; CDR3: CASIQPTGNTEAFF; DNA: TGTGCCAGCATCCAGCCGACGGGGAACACTGAAGCTTTCTTT
D: .; V: TRBV9; length: 14; J: TRBJ2-7; size: .; CDR3: CASSRGAGYHEQYF; DNA: TGTGCCAGCAGCCGGGGGGCAGGGTACCACGAGCAGTACTTC
D: TRBD1; V: TRBV5-1; length: 13; J: TRBJ2-5; size: .; CDR3: CASSLQGAETQYF; DNA: TGCGCCAGCAGCTTGCAGGGGGCTGAGACCCAGTACTTC
D: .; V: TRBV4-1; length: 16; J: TRBJ1-5; size: .; CDR3: CASSQEAARRHQPQHF; DNA: TGCGCCAGCAGCCAAGAGGCGGCTCGAAGGCATCAGCCCCAGCATTTT
D: TRBD1; V: TRBV7-3; length: 15; J: TRBJ2-5; size: .; CDR3: CASSRAGGIQETQYF; DNA: TGTGCCAGCAGCCGGGCAGGGGGAATACAAGAGACCCAGTACTTC
D: .; V: TRBV5-5; length: 15; J: TRBJ1-2; size: .; CDR3: CASGLWVSADYGYTF; DNA: TGTGCCAGCGGGCTCTGGGTCTCGGCTGACTATGGCTACACCTTC
D: .; V: TRBV5-4; length: 15; J: TRBJ2-7; size: .; CDR3: CASSRPGTLSYEQYF; DNA: TGTGCCAGCAGCCGCCCGGGGACACTATCCTACGAGCAGTACTTC
D: TRBD2; V: TRBV3-1/TRBV3-2; length: 16; J: TRBJ2-3; size: .; CDR3: CASSQASGGSTDTQYF; DNA: TGTGCCAGCAGCCAGGCGAGCGGGGGGAGCACAGATACGCAGTATTTT
D: .; V: TRBV6-2/TRBV6-3; length: 13; J: TRBJ1-5; size: .; CDR3: CASSYRDNQPQHF; DNA: TGTGCCAGCAGTTACCGCGACAATCAGCCCCAGCATTTT
D: TRBD1; V: TRBV18; length: 15; J: TRBJ1-2; size: few; CDR3: CASSLDPTGNYGYTF; DNA: TGTGCCAGCTCACTCGACCCGACAGGGAACTATGGCTACACCTTC
D: .; V: TRBV6-5; length: 14; J: TRBJ1-5; size: .; CDR3: CASSYSGADQPQHF; DNA: TGTGCCAGCAGTTACTCAGGGGCTGATCAGCCCCAGCATTTT
D: TRBD2; V: TRBV11-3; length: 15; J: TRBJ2-1; size: .; CDR3: CASSRTGLAGHEQFF; DNA: TGTGCCAGCAGCCGCACGGGACTAGCGGGACATGAGCAGTTCTTC
D: TRBD2; V: TRBV9; length: 19; J: TRBJ2-3; size: .; CDR3: CASSVGPGLAGGQTDTQYF; DNA: TGTGCCAGCAGCGTAGGTCCGGGACTAGCGGGGGGCCAGACAGATACGCAGTATTTT
D: .; V: TRBV19; length: 14; J: TRBJ1-4; size: .; CDR3: CASTSLGVGEKLFF; DNA: TGTGCCAGTACCTCCCTCGGGGTGGGGGAAAAACTGTTTTTT
D: TRBD2; V: TRBV27; length: 14; J: TRBJ2-1; size: .; CDR3: CASRPGLAFNEQFF; DNA: TGTGCCAGCAGACCGGGACTAGCTTTCAATGAGCAGTTCTTC
D: .; V: TRBV21-1; length: 15; J: TRBJ1-1; size: .; CDR3: CASSKRTGDHTEAFF; DNA: TGTGCCAGCAGCAAAAGGACAGGGGATCACACTGAAGCTTTCTTT
D: .; V: TRBV9; length: 15; J: TRBJ1-3; size: .; CDR3: CASSAGGTSGNTIYF; DNA: TGTGCCAGCAGCGCGGGTGGTACCTCTGGAAACACCATATATTTT
D: .; V: TRBV5-1; length: 14; J: TRBJ2-3; size: .; CDR3: CASSWTASTDTQYF; DNA: TGCGCCAGCAGCTGGACAGCTAGCACAGATACGCAGTATTTT
D: TRBD1; V: TRBV4-2; length: 13; J: TRBJ1-2; size: .; CDR3: CASRDRGIYGYTF; DNA: TGTGCCAGCAGAGACAGGGGTATCTATGGCTACACCTTC
D: .; V: TRBV11-1; length: 11; J: TRBJ1-1; size: .; CDR3: CASSLVTEAFF; DNA: TGTGCCAGCAGCTTAGTAACTGAAGCTTTCTTT
D: TRBD2; V: TRBV6-4; length: 13; J: TRBJ2-3; size: .; CDR3: CASSATSGGLPYF; DNA: TGTGCCAGCAGCGCGACTAGCGGGGGGCTTCCGTATTTT
D: TRBD2; V: TRBV6-6; length: 16; J: TRBJ2-1; size: .; CDR3: CASSYSLAGGRNEQFF; DNA: TGTGCCAGCAGTTACTCGCTAGCGGGGGGACGGAATGAGCAGTTCTTC
D: .; V: TRBV4-1; length: 18; J: TRBJ1-1; size: .; CDR3: CASSQEAVISTPQTEAFF; DNA: TGCGCCAGCAGCCAAGAGGCGGTGATTTCCACGCCGCAAACTGAAGCTTTCTTT
D: TRBD1; V: TRBV7-9; length: 15; J: TRBJ1-4; size: .; CDR3: CASRYQGAANEKLFF; DNA: TGTGCCAGCAGGTATCAGGGGGCGGCTAATGAAAAACTGTTTTTT
D: TRBD1; V: TRBV2; length: 16; J: TRBJ1-2; size: .; CDR3: CASSGADRGGDYGYTF; DNA: TGTGCCAGCAGTGGAGCAGACAGGGGAGGAGATTATGGCTACACCTTC
D: .; V: TRBV6-4; length: 15; J: TRBJ2-2; size: .; CDR3: CASSDSIEDTGELFF; DNA: TGTGCCAGCAGTGACTCGATAGAGGACACCGGGGAGCTGTTTTTT
D: TRBD1; V: TRBV7-2; length: 16; J: TRBJ2-3; size: .; CDR3: CASSWTGTGGPDTQYF; DNA: TGTGCCAGCAGCTGGACCGGGACAGGGGGCCCAGATACGCAGTATTTT
D: TRBD1; V: TRBV7-9; length: 15; J: TRBJ1-4; size: .; CDR3: CASSPQGAGREKLFF; DNA: TGTGCCAGCAGCCCTCAGGGGGCTGGTCGTGAAAAACTGTTTTTT
D: TRBD2; V: TRBV3-1/TRBV3-2; length: 16; J: TRBJ2-5; size: .; CDR3: CASSPELAGGLGTQYF; DNA: TGTGCCAGCAGCCCAGAACTAGCGGGGGGGCTCGGGACCCAGTACTTC
D: .; V: TRBV15; length: 16; J: TRBJ2-2; size: .; CDR3: CATSRDLATNTGELFF; DNA: TGTGCCACCAGCAGGGATCTAGCGACGAACACCGGGGAGCTGTTTTTT
D: TRBD1; V: TRBV5-4; length: 15; J: TRBJ1-4; size: .; CDR3: CASSAETGLSEKLFF; DNA: TGTGCCAGCAGCGCAGAGACAGGGCTTAGTGAAAAACTGTTTTTT
D: .; V: TRBV21-1; length: 15; J: TRBJ2-7; size: .; CDR3: CASSKTGQPNYEQYF; DNA: TGTGCCAGCAGCAAAACCGGACAGCCCAACTACGAGCAGTACTTC
D: TRBD1; V: TRBV7-9; length: 13; J: TRBJ1-1; size: .; CDR3: CASNRQGVTEAFF; DNA: TGTGCCAGCAACCGACAGGGGGTGACTGAAGCTTTCTTT
D: .; V: TRBV6-5; length: 15; J: TRBJ2-7; size: .; CDR3: CASSYGNGLTAEQYF; DNA: TGTGCCAGCAGTTACGGAAATGGACTGACCGCGGAGCAGTACTTC
D: TRBD1; V: TRBV18; length: 12; J: TRBJ2-3; size: once; CDR3: CASSYRGDTQYF; DNA: TGTGCCAGCTCATACAGGGGAGATACGCAGTATTTT
D: .; V: TRBV7-9; length: 11; J: TRBJ1-5; size: .; CDR3: CASSLGGAQHF; DNA: TGTGCCAGCAGCTTAGGGGGGGCCCAGCATTTT
D: .; V: TRBV6-1; length: 14; J: TRBJ2-5; size: .; CDR3: CASSEGGGPETQYF; DNA: TGTGCCAGCAGTGAAGGGGGGGGCCCCGAGACCCAGTACTTC